Reported below is one T cell receptor (beta chain). The length of the CDR3 is 15 residues. Trimming took 7 bases from V and 6 from J; bases not matched to a gene: 12. CDR1 and CDR2 (germline): SGHRS, YFSETQ. This sample was taken from a study of PD-L1 blockade in urothelial cancer. Profiled with immunoSEQ multiplex PCR; TCRdb holds only in-frame clones, not every one. The data contain 90,000 to 120,000 clones, 91% of them singletons. The material sequenced was PBMCs, taken around atezolizumab (anti-PD-L1) treatment. The clonotype comes from a woman older than 75 with urothelial cancer. The gene calls are TRBV5-1 and TRBJ1-5; 8 positions match TRBD1. CDR3 DNA: TGCGCCAGCTCCCGGACAGGGTCGGATGGTCAGCCCCAGCATTTT. It yields the protein CASSRTGSDGQPQHF.